Below, 28 T cell receptor beta chains from the same sample are listed, as sequenced in a study of T cell responses to AZD1222 COVID-19 vaccine. Sequencing used immunoSEQ multiplex PCR; TCRdb keeps in-frame clones, though not all of them. The sample includes about 140,000 clones, about 93% seen only once; the top ten take about 4%. This sample comprised peripheral blood, obtained 28 days after the second AZD1222 dose. The receptors come from an adult who received the AZD1222 COVID-19 vaccine.

As DNA, the CDR3 is TGTGCCAGCAGCCCTACCCCCGTGACAGGGGAAGGCTACACCTTC. Translation gives CASSPTPVTGEGYTF. V gene TRBV7-3 combines with J gene TRBJ1-2, with 8 bases fitting TRBD1. After removal of 5 bases from V and 8 bases from J, the junction contained 13 bases not matched to a gene. CDR1 SGHTA and CDR2 FQGTGA come from the germline V gene. The CDR3 has 15 amino acids.

V and J are TRBV7-9 and TRBJ2-7; D could derive from TRBD1 or TRBD2 (5 bases each). Germline CDR1 and CDR2: SEHNR and FQNEAQ (reference sequence). Trimming left V 2 bases short and J 6 bases short, with 8 bases between. This CDR3 has 12 residues. CDR3: CASSLLRGEQYF. The CDR3 DNA follows: TGTGCCAGCAGCTTATTGAGGGGCGAGCAGTACTTC.

This chain links TRBV9 with TRBJ1-2, with D hard to call. Per germline, CDR1 SGDLS and CDR2 YYNGEE. The length of the CDR3 is 15 residues. With 4 bases removed from V and 1 base from J, the gap between germline ends came to 14 bases. The CDR3 bases are TGTGCCAGCAGCCCCGGCGGGTCGAGTAACTATGGCTACACCTTC. This sequence encodes CASSPGGSSNYGYTF.

The chain employs TRBV7-2 and TRBJ2-3; D might be TRBD1 or TRBD2, each matching 6 bases. The V end was cut by 5 bases, the J end by 1 base, with 16 bases between. Germline loops: CDR1 SGHTA, CDR2 FQGNSA. This CDR3 spans 16 amino acids. Here the CDR3 reads CASSPQPGAGTDTQYF. The DNA for the CDR3 is TGTGCCAGCAGCCCACAACCGGGGGCAGGCACAGATACGCAGTATTTT.

As concerns this clone: As the CDR3 is not closed by the conserved phenylalanine or tryptophan, this likely results from a read error. The DNA is left out, because the CDR3 cannot be placed on it with certainty; the CDR3 is given as TCRdb lists it. V and J are TRBV21-1 and TRBJ2-4; the table's D call of TRBD2 was not tested on the DNA. TRBV21-1 is deemed a pseudogene. Inclusive of both ends, the CDR3 amounts to 9 amino acids. The CDR3 spells CATVPIGVL.

This rearrangement joins TRBV28 to TRBJ1-5, with a weak D call TRBD1 (6 bases). Germline V gene sequence: CDR1 MDHEN, CDR2 SYDVKM. This CDR3 spans 14 amino acids. V lost 3 bases and J lost 5, with 11 bases in between. CDR3: CASSFPQGDQPQHF. DNA for the CDR3: TGTGCCAGCAGTTTCCCACAGGGAGATCAGCCCCAGCATTTT.

The rearrangement joins TRBV27 to TRBJ2-3, with 9 bases aligning to TRBD2. V was clipped by 6 bases and J by 0 bases; unmatched bases: 13. The CDR3 loop spans 18 amino acids. The germline V gene has CDR1 MNHEY and CDR2 SMNVEV (reference sequence). This CDR3 is CASSGLAGVFESTDTQYF. CDR3 in DNA: TGTGCCAGCAGCGGATTAGCGGGGGTGTTTGAAAGCACAGATACGCAGTATTTT.

The CDR3 coding sequence is TGTGCCAGCAGCTTGGCTGGGGCTAGCGGGGTTGTTAATGAGCAGTTCTTC. It yields the protein CASSLAGASGVVNEQFF. The genes are TRBV5-4 and TRBJ2-1, with TRBD2 identical over 9 bases. Germline V lookup: CDR1 SGHNT, CDR2 YYREEE (reference sequence). The CDR3 loop spans 17 amino acids. V lost 0 bases to trimming and J lost 7 bases; unmatched junction nucleotides: 11.

The CDR3 region has the DNA TGCAGTGCAACGGGGGAGCAGTACTTC. This gives the protein CSATGEQYF. The genes are TRBV20-1 and TRBJ2-7; possible D gene TRBD2, 5 bases. Germline V gene sequence: CDR1 DFQATT, CDR2 SNEGSKA (reference sequence). The ends were cut back, 6 bases at V and 7 bases at J, with 7 bases in the middle. CDR3 length: 9 amino acids.

The V call is TRBV28, the J call TRBJ1-4; D may be TRBD1 (6 bases). Trimming removed 8 bases from V and 4 bases from J, with 11 bases in between. The length of the CDR3 is 13 residues. Germline V CDR1 and CDR2: MDHEN, SYDVKM. DNA for the CDR3: TGTGCCAGCTTAGGGGGGGATAATGAAAAACTGTTTTTT. It encodes CASLGGDNEKLFF.

This clone was recorded only once. The gene calls are TRBV6-5 and TRBJ2-1; 10 positions agree with TRBD2. Germline CDR1 reads MNHEY; CDR2 reads SVGAGI. The CDR3 extends over 12 amino acids. J lost 6 bases, V lost 11 bases, and 4 bases had no gene match. The CDR3 coding sequence is TGTGCCTATAGGACTAGCGGCAATGAGCAGTTCTTC. This codes for CAYRTSGNEQFF.

The gene calls are TRBV4-1 and TRBJ2-2, with 9 bases lining up with TRBD2. There are 19 residues in the CDR3. Trimming cost V 0 bases and J 1 base; bases outside gene matches: 9. CDR1 MGHRA and CDR2 YSYEKL come from the germline V gene. This CDR3 reads CASSQELYSGGENTGELFF. CDR3 in DNA: TGCGCCAGCAGCCAAGAGTTATATAGCGGGGGAGAGAACACCGGGGAGCTGTTTTTT.

The rearrangement links TRBV11-3 to TRBJ1-1; D is possibly TRBD1 (6 bases). Deletions cut 2 bases from V and 3 bases from J, with 10 bases between. Per the germline V gene, CDR1 is SGHNT and CDR2 is YENEEA. This CDR3 region has 14 residues. The CDR3 protein is CASSLQGTDTEAFF. The CDR3 nucleotides are TGTGCCAGCAGCTTACAGGGGACGGACACTGAAGCTTTCTTT.

This clone was recorded once. The V call is TRBV19, the J call TRBJ2-7, with D perhaps TRBD1 (6 bases). V lost 6 bases and J 0 bases, leaving 12 bases between the germline ends. The CDR3 runs 14 residues. Germline CDR1 LNHDA, CDR2 SQIVND (reference sequence). The CDR3 loop reads CASSLDRSSYEQYF. CDR3 in DNA: TGTGCCAGTAGCCTGGACAGAAGCTCCTACGAGCAGTACTTC.

CDR3 DNA sequence: TGTGCCAGCAGCGTATTGGCAGACCCTCGCTACGAGCAGTACTTC. Protein: CASSVLADPRYEQYF. The chain carries TRBV9 and TRBJ2-7; D uncertain. Germline CDR1 SGDLS, CDR2 YYNGEE. Between the trimmed V and J ends, which lost 1 base and 3 bases, there was a span of 14 bases. This CDR3 has 15 residues.

This clone was counted once. This sequence joins TRBV4-1 and TRBJ2-1, with D perhaps matching TRBD1 (6 bases). Germline V gives CDR1 MGHRA, CDR2 YSYEKL. This CDR3 spans 17 amino acids. V lost 0 bases and J 6 bases, leaving 18 bases between the germline ends. In nucleotides, the CDR3 is TGCGCCAGCAGCCAAGATAGGGGGACGGGAACATTCAATGAGCAGTTCTTC. This sequence encodes CASSQDRGTGTFNEQFF.

The V gene is TRBV28, the J gene TRBJ1-2; D is unclear. CDR3 length: 13 residues. CDR1 is MDHEN and CDR2 is SYDVKM in the germline V gene. The V and J ends lost 4 bases and 6 bases respectively, with 12 bases between them. The CDR3 region has the DNA TGTGCCAGCAGTTCCCAGAGATCCAATGGCTACACCTTC. Its protein product is CASSSQRSNGYTF.

The J gene is TRBJ2-7, the V gene TRBV4-3, with 12 bases identical to TRBD2. Trimming cost V 0 bases and J 0 bases; bases outside gene matches: 9. The CDR3 loop spans 19 amino acids. From germline, CDR1 is LGHNA and CDR2 YSLEER. CDR3 sequence: CASSQESPSGGASSYEQYF. CDR3 nucleotide sequence: TGCGCCAGCAGCCAAGAGTCCCCTAGCGGGGGGGCATCCTCCTACGAGCAGTACTTC.

The chain couples TRBV21-1 to TRBJ2-7. TRBV21-1 is labeled a pseudogene. The CDR3 is 15 residues long. In DNA form, the CDR3 reads TGTGCCAGCAGGAAGGTTCGGGGGCTGTCCTACGAGCAGTACTTC. Translated, it gives CASRKVRGLSYEQYF.

This sequence joins TRBV3-1 (or the pseudogene TRBV3-2) and TRBJ1-1; D is undetermined. The CDR3 is made up of 14 amino acids. V gave up 4 bases and J gave up 1 base, with 10 bases separating them. Germline assignment: CDR1 LGHDT and CDR2 YNNKEL (reference sequence). The CDR3 nucleotides read TGTGCCAGCAGCCCTTCAAAGGGGAACACTGAAGCTTTCTTT. Translated, it gives CASSPSKGNTEAFF.

This clone was detected only once. The V and J genes are TRBV20-1 and TRBJ1-2; possible D gene TRBD1, 5 bases. CDR1 DFQATT and CDR2 SNEGSKA come from the germline V gene (reference sequence). This CDR3 has 11 amino acids. Deletions cut 7 bases from V and 4 bases from J, with 10 bases between. The CDR3, as DNA: TGCAGTGGTACGGGGGGCTATGGCTACACCTTC. The encoded protein is CSGTGGYGYTF.

The chain uses TRBV6-5 and TRBJ2-7; tentative D call: TRBD2 (5 bases). Deletions cut 6 bases from V and 2 bases from J, with 11 bases between. Germline V CDR1 and CDR2: MNHEY, SVGAGI. The CDR3 consists of 13 residues. CDR3 protein: CASSWELAYEQYF. In DNA, the CDR3 is TGTGCCAGCAGCTGGGAACTAGCCTACGAGCAGTACTTC.

V usage is TRBV19 and J usage is TRBJ2-5; D unresolved. This CDR3 contains 11 residues. V lost 0 bases to trimming and J lost 5 bases, with 1 base between them. From germline, CDR1 is LNHDA and CDR2 SQIVND (reference sequence). The chain's CDR3 is CASSIEETQYF. The CDR3 nucleotides are TGTGCCAGTAGTATAGAGGAGACCCAGTACTTC.

The chain joins TRBV5-1 to TRBJ2-5; 13 bases are shared with TRBD2. In germline, CDR1 is SGHRS, CDR2 YFSETQ. The CDR3 contains 17 residues. The trim removed 3 bases at V and 2 bases at J, leaving 7 bases unmatched. The CDR3 loop is CASSYTSGRELQETQYF. The CDR3, as DNA: TGCGCCAGCAGCTATACTAGCGGGAGGGAGTTACAAGAGACCCAGTACTTC.

The chain links TRBV12-3 or TRBV12-4 to TRBJ2-5, with a possible D match to TRBD1 (6 bases). This CDR3 has 13 residues. The germline V and J ends were trimmed by 3 bases and 9 bases, with 14 bases remaining between them. CDR3 in amino acids: CASSFGLAGAQYF. CDR3 DNA sequence: TGTGCCAGCAGTTTTGGGCTAGCAGGGGCCCAGTACTTC.

The chain couples TRBV6-1 to TRBJ2-1, with 8 bases that match TRBD1. Trimming removed 11 bases from V and 2 bases from J; junction bases left unmatched: 5. The germline V gene has CDR1 MNHNS and CDR2 SASEGT. The CDR3 is 13 residues long. The CDR3 nucleotides read TGTGCCGGCGACAGGGGACCCTACAATGAGCAGTTCTTC. It is translated as CAGDRGPYNEQFF.

The chain recombines TRBV29-1 with TRBJ1-1; D remains ambiguous. The germline V and J ends were trimmed by 3 bases and 11 bases, with 13 bases remaining between them. The CDR3 extends over 11 amino acids. CDR1 is SQVTM, CDR2 ANQGSEA, per germline. The CDR3 DNA follows: TGCAGCGTTGAGGCGGGGTTATCGGCTTTCTTT. The encoded protein is CSVEAGLSAFF.

The chain couples TRBV7-8 to TRBJ1-4; D is undetermined. This CDR3 has 16 amino acids. Germline V gene sequence: CDR1 SGHVS, CDR2 FQNEAQ. The V and J ends lost 1 base and 5 bases respectively, with 14 bases between them. In DNA, the CDR3 is TGTGCCAGCAGCTTAGTAAGAAACGGAGCGAATGAAAAACTGTTTTTT. The encoded protein is CASSLVRNGANEKLFF.